These 20 T cell receptor beta chains share one sample of origin, sequenced in a study of breast tumors, draining lymph nodes, adjacent tissues. TCRdb called the multiplex PCR reads again in MiXCR, with one record for every CDR3 protein. The repertoire includes over 150,000 distinct CDR3 sequences, roughly 29% of them detected once, and approximately 4.5% sits in the top ten. The lymph nodes were axillary draining lymph nodes from breast cancer patients. Sequencing was carried out using axillary lymph node tissue. Every receptor here comes from a female donor with breast cancer. Some clones in this sample may be carry-over from other donors' samples.

This clonotype was seen ten or more times. The chain employs TRBV27 and TRBJ1-5, with D maybe TRBD1 (5 bases). V lost 3 bases and J lost 6, with 9 bases in between. Germline CDR1 and CDR2: MNHEY and SMNVEV (reference sequence). This CDR3 region has 13 residues. The CDR3 DNA is TGTGCCAGCAGTTTCAGGGTTGGTCAGCCCCAGCATTTT. Translating gives CASSFRVGQPQHF.

The rearrangement joins TRBV7-6 to TRBJ2-4; 12 bases fit TRBD2. J lost 0 bases, V lost 1 base, and 10 bases had no gene match. Germline CDR1 reads SGHVS; CDR2 reads FNYEAQ. The CDR3 is 20 residues long. This CDR3 reads CASSLGPPGLAGVAKNIQYF. DNA for the CDR3: TGTGCCAGCAGCTTAGGACCCCCGGGACTAGCGGGCGTAGCCAAAAACATTCAGTACTTC.

In its sample, this clonotype was seen once. The rearrangement uses TRBV9 and TRBJ2-1; either TRBD1 or TRBD2 may fit D (5 bases each). CDR1 and CDR2 (germline): SGDLS, YYNGEE. V lost 2 bases and J lost 3, with 18 bases in between. The CDR3 contains 17 residues. The CDR3 is CASSVEGPSRGYNEQFF. CDR3 nucleotides: TGTGCCAGCAGCGTTGAGGGGCCGAGCCGAGGCTACAATGAGCAGTTCTTC.

Many counts were recorded for this clonotype. V gene TRBV7-9 combines with J gene TRBJ2-7; a weak D match, TRBD1 (5 bases). The CDR3 spans 15 residues. V lost 4 bases to trimming and J lost 2 bases, with 15 bases between them. CDR1 is SEHNR and CDR2 is FQNEAQ in the germline V gene (reference sequence). The CDR3 region is CASSSDAGLPYEQYF. The CDR3 nucleotides read TGTGCCAGCAGCTCGGACGCAGGGTTGCCCTACGAGCAGTACTTC.

The chain recombines TRBV29-1 with TRBJ1-4, with 7 nucleotides matching TRBD1. The V gene's germline CDR1 is SQVTM and CDR2 ANQGSEA. The junction had 11 bases not matched to a gene; V was cut back by 4 bases and J by 0 bases. The CDR3 is 17 residues long. CDR3 sequence: CSVVYYLGGATNEKLFF. CDR3 coding DNA: TGCAGCGTTGTTTACTACTTAGGGGGCGCAACTAATGAAAAACTGTTTTTT.

This clonotype occurred a few times. The V gene is TRBV20-1, the J gene TRBJ1-5; D gene unclear. Germline loops: CDR1 DFQATT, CDR2 SNEGSKA (reference sequence). The CDR3 covers 17 residues. The germline V and J ends were trimmed by 0 bases and 1 base, with 16 bases remaining between them. The CDR3 DNA reads TGCAGTGCTAGAGATACCCGGGGAGGTTCCAGCAATCAGCCCCAGCATTTT. This encodes CSARDTRGGSSNQPQHF.

At least ten counts were recorded for this clonotype. The chain has TRBV4-1 and TRBJ1-4, with 9 nucleotides matching TRBD1. V dropped 3 bases and J dropped 7; count of bases not matched to a gene: 6. Germline V gene data show CDR1 as MGHRA and CDR2 as YSYEKL. This CDR3 has 15 residues. CDR3 DNA sequence: TGCGCCAGCAGCCATGCACAGGGGGCCGGTGAAAAACTGTTTTTT. Amino acid sequence: CASSHAQGAGEKLFF.

This clonotype was recorded at least ten times. The V and J genes are TRBV11-2 and TRBJ2-5; D not resolved. This CDR3 spans 11 amino acids. Germline V gene data show CDR1 as SGHAT and CDR2 as FQNNGV. V lost 5 bases to trimming and J lost 2 bases, with 3 bases between them. For the CDR3, the DNA is TGTGCCAGCAGCGATCAAGAGACCCAGTACTTC. This gives the protein CASSDQETQYF.

This clonotype was picked up many times. The DNA of the CDR3 is TGTGCCAGCAGCACCCCCCCAAAAGCGGGAGAAACGTTCTTC. It is translated as CASSTPPKAGETFF. The chain uses TRBV7-2 and TRBJ2-1; 8 bases are shared with TRBD2. Germline CDR1 SGHTA, CDR2 FQGNSA. The CDR3 loop spans 14 amino acids. V shed 5 bases, J shed 15 bases, and the junction held 15 bases outside the gene matches.

With regard to this clonotype: This may be a read error: a much more frequent sequence differs by one nucleotide. The chain links TRBV6-6 to TRBJ1-2; D ambiguous. Germline CDR1 MNHNY, CDR2 SVGAGI (reference sequence). Trimming stripped 4 bases from V and 4 bases from J, with 13 bases between. This CDR3 has 14 amino acids. CDR3 sequence (DNA): TGTGCCAGCAGTTCAGGACGGGCCGCCTATGGCTACACCTTC. Translating it yields CASSSGRAAYGYTF.

Concerning this clonotype itself: This may come from a read error, since a much larger clone is one base off. The chain recombines TRBV5-7 with TRBJ2-3; a weak D match, TRBD1 (6 bases). TRBV5-7 is filed as an ORF, its function uncertain. The germline V and J ends were trimmed by 8 bases and 0 bases, with 16 bases remaining between them. The CDR3 is 15 amino acids. Here the CDR3 reads CARRDGQTSTDTQYF. DNA of the CDR3: TGTGCCAGGAGGGACGGACAGACAAGCACAGATACGCAGTATTTT.

Ten or more counts support this clonotype. The V gene is TRBV5-1, the J gene TRBJ2-1, with TRBD2 matching over 8 bases. After removal of 4 bases from V and 8 bases from J, the junction contained 11 bases not matched to a gene. The CDR3 runs to 15 residues. Per the germline V gene, CDR1 is SGHRS and CDR2 is YFSETQ. The CDR3 is CASSVRGLGGDEQFF. As DNA, the CDR3 is TGCGCCAGCAGCGTGAGGGGACTAGGCGGCGATGAGCAGTTCTTC.

Ten or more counts support this clonotype. The J gene is TRBJ2-7, the V gene TRBV2; TRBD2 matches at 12 bases. The V and J ends lost 5 bases and 6 bases, in that order; junction bases with no gene match: 8. Germline CDR1 reads SNHLY; CDR2 reads FYNNEI. The CDR3 consists of 15 residues. In DNA, the CDR3 is TGTGCCAGCAGTCCTAGCGGGGGGGCGGTACGCGAGCAGTACTTC. This sequence encodes CASSPSGGAVREQYF.

Ten or more counts support this clonotype. V usage is TRBV2 and J usage is TRBJ1-3; D call uncertain. Trimming pared 2 bases from V and 4 bases from J, leaving 15 bases between. Looked up from germline, CDR1 is SNHLY and CDR2 is FYNNEI. The CDR3 consists of 16 residues. Here the CDR3 reads CASSEMDLVLGNTIYF. CDR3 nucleotides: TGTGCCAGCAGTGAAATGGACCTGGTCTTGGGAAACACCATATATTTT.

In the case of this clonotype: The junction does not match germline at one end; this may be a read error. Here the CDR3 reads CVSSHSGGYDQYF. As DNA, the CDR3 is TGTGTCAGCAGTCACTCGGGGGGATACGATCAGTACTTC. The chain employs TRBV6-5 and TRBJ2-7; 7 nucleotides align to TRBD2. This CDR3 comprises 13 residues. Germline CDR1 MNHEY, CDR2 SVGAGI.

The sample holds many counts of this clonotype. The chain recombines TRBV4-1 with TRBJ1-2; D possibly corresponds to TRBD1 (6 bases). Per germline, CDR1 MGHRA and CDR2 YSYEKL. This CDR3 contains 14 residues. Deletions cut 2 bases from V and 6 bases from J, with 13 bases between. The CDR3 DNA reads TGCGCCAGCAGCCAACTACAGGGTAAGGATGGCTACACCTTC. Translated: CASSQLQGKDGYTF.

This clonotype has ten or more counts. The V and J genes are TRBV5-6 and TRBJ2-5; D is perhaps TRBD2 (6 bases). Germline assignment: CDR1 SGHDT and CDR2 YYEEEE. The CDR3 covers 13 residues. The germline V and J ends were trimmed by 2 bases and 10 bases, with 15 bases remaining between them. Here the CDR3 reads CASSFGSGGDQYF. Here the CDR3 DNA reads TGTGCCAGCAGCTTCGGTAGCGGTGGGGACCAGTACTTC.

The table lists this clonotype with many counts. The rearrangement links TRBV10-3 to TRBJ2-1, with 10 nucleotides matching TRBD2. V gave up 3 bases and J gave up 9 bases; unmatched junction bases: 8. Germline V gene sequence: CDR1 ENHRY, CDR2 SYGVKD. There are 15 residues in the CDR3. The CDR3, as DNA: TGTGCCATCAGTGAAAAGGCTAGCGGGAGCCTTGAGCAGTTCTTC. Translating it yields CAISEKASGSLEQFF.

In its sample, this clonotype was seen many times. The chain carries TRBV6-5 and TRBJ2-7; unclear D gene. CDR3 length: 13 residues. Between the trimmed V and J ends, which lost 2 bases and 4 bases, there was a span of 9 bases. Per germline, CDR1 MNHEY and CDR2 SVGAGI. CDR3 protein: CASSYEVGYEQYF. Written as DNA, the CDR3 is TGTGCCAGCAGTTACGAGGTAGGATACGAGCAGTACTTC.

In regard to this clonotype: Just one base apart from a much larger clone, this may be a read error. This chain links TRBV18 with TRBJ1-2; D uncertain. The CDR3 is made up of 15 amino acids. Per the germline V gene, CDR1 is KGHSH and CDR2 is LQKENI. The CDR3 DNA follows: TGTGCCAGCTCACTAGTGACCGCAGTGGGAGGTGGCTACGCCTTC. Protein: CASSLVTAVGGGYAF.